The rows below give T cell receptor beta chains drawn from one sample of a study of vaccination and CD4 T cells after COVID-19. TCRdb reprocessed the PCR reads with MiXCR, giving one entry per CDR3 protein. The data show about 19,000 distinct CDR3 sequences, roughly 78% seen once. Their recognized antigens are unknown. The sequenced sample was CD4+ T cells from blood, cultured in vitro, obtained after SARS-CoV-2 vaccination. These receptors originate from a human donor who received a COVID-19 vaccine. CDR3s include the opening cysteine and the closing phenylalanine or tryptophan. Each record gives: J gene, V gene, CDR3 protein.

>TRBJ1-2|TRBV20-1
CSARGGVNYGYTF
>TRBJ2-3|TRBV30
CAWSTQTGGDTQYF
>TRBJ2-3|TRBV2
CASSVHTDTQYF
>TRBJ2-2|TRBV6-1
CASIGASGSSSRELFF
>TRBJ2-5|TRBV24-1
CATSVGGRETQYF
>TRBJ2-2|TRBV6-5
CASSFAHNTGELFF
>TRBJ2-3|TRBV7-2
CASSLVGGTIRPTDTQYF
>TRBJ2-7|TRBV20-1
CSARDRAGGVTYEQYF
>TRBJ1-2|TRBV6-1
CASSEDWALGGYTF
>TRBJ1-2|TRBV19
CASSMTGNDGYTF
>TRBJ1-1|TRBV18
CASSGENTEAFF
>TRBJ1-6|TRBV6-1
CASSRVNSPLHF
>TRBJ1-5|TRBV6-1
CASSEASVRSRFYQPQHF
>TRBJ2-3|TRBV5-1
CASSLEGLASTDTQYF
>TRBJ2-5|TRBV27
CASSRGVQETQYF
>TRBJ2-2|TRBV2
CASSPRGVDTGELFF
>TRBJ1-6|TRBV2
CASGTGRDSPLHF
>TRBJ1-2|TRBV27
CASRPTGGTGYTF
>TRBJ1-4|TRBV6-5
CASSYRRQGRKLFF
>TRBJ2-5|TRBV7-9
CASSLVRGAGETQYF
>TRBJ1-5|TRBV20-1
CSAPSRGTNQPQHF
>TRBJ2-5|TRBV4-1
CASSQDQGAHGTQYF
>TRBJ1-6|TRBV19
CASSTGQGSGSPLHF
>TRBJ2-5|TRBV20-1
CSVGEETQYF
>TRBJ1-6|TRBV27
CASSLSDRRSPLHF
>TRBJ2-7|TRBV20-1
CSARKSSGGSYEQYF
>TRBJ1-5|TRBV19
CASKSYRVRDQPQHF
>TRBJ2-1|TRBV7-3
CASSLLSSYNEQFF
>TRBJ1-6|TRBV6-2/TRBV6-3
CASSSPTGEGSPLHF
>TRBJ1-2|TRBV19
CASSLTTGGNYGYTF
>TRBJ1-1|TRBV7-3
CASSLGGANTEAFF
>TRBJ1-2|TRBV6-2/TRBV6-3
CASSYPPGEGGGYTF
>TRBJ1-1|TRBV27
CASSAYRGRITEAFF
>TRBJ2-2|TRBV20-1
CSASTPNTGELFF
>NA|TRBV6-1
CASSASWTQYF
>TRBJ1-1|TRBV10-3
CAISAGQENTEAFF
>TRBJ2-1|TRBV19
CASSIQGASSYNEQFF
>TRBJ2-5|TRBV12-3/TRBV12-4
CASSLSWTSASQETQYF
>TRBJ1-6|TRBV20-1
CSATSGNSPLHF
>TRBJ1-3|TRBV20-1
CSAREAVGGTIYF
>TRBJ1-6|TRBV20-1
CSARTPGPHNSPLHF
>TRBJ2-5|TRBV15
CATSRVGQETQYF
>TRBJ1-2|TRBV29-1
CSVLPGLGWGYTF
>TRBJ1-1|TRBV6-4
CASSPTVDSEMNTEAFF
>TRBJ2-5|TRBV24-1
CATSDFQRGGRETQYF
>TRBJ2-5|TRBV5-1
CASSSRLQETQYF
>TRBJ2-5|TRBV24-1
CATSDPAGAMETQYF
>TRBJ2-1|TRBV24-1
CATNDRAYNEQFF
>TRBJ2-7|TRBV4-2
CASSRLVSLEQYF
>TRBJ2-7|TRBV2
CASRGTGGYEQYF
>TRBJ2-5|TRBV29-1
CSVAQGEETQYF
>TRBJ1-6|TRBV6-5
CASSYGQVWSPLHF
>TRBJ2-7|TRBV6-1
CASSEVTGGGKQYF
>TRBJ1-1|TRBV19
CASSHYREGTEAFF
>TRBJ1-5|TRBV6-1
CASSEGKRVPHF
>TRBJ2-7|TRBV2
CASLETGGSWEQYF
>TRBJ2-5|TRBV2
CASIAAVAGGQETQYF